The 25 T cell receptor beta chains presented below share a single source sample, sequenced in a study of blood T cell repertoires in COVID-19. Some clones are missing from TCRdb's copy, which holds only in-frame ones; the method was immunoSEQ multiplex PCR. The sample records roughly 110,000 clones, around 84% being singletons. The sample taken for sequencing was peripheral blood. These receptors all come from a human donor in a cohort sampled during active COVID-19.

The rearrangement uses TRBV5-8 and TRBJ1-6; D gene uncertain. The germline V gene has CDR1 SGHTS and CDR2 YDEGEE. V was clipped by 7 bases and J by 5 bases, with 13 bases between them. The CDR3 length is 14 residues. CDR3 sequence reads: CASGYREDNSPLHF. The CDR3 region has the DNA TGTGCCAGCGGGTACCGCGAGGATAATTCACCCCTCCACTTT. Looking up the rest from reference TRBV5-8 and TRBJ1-6 gives the full variable domain: EAGVTQSPTHLIKTRGQQATLRCSPISGHTSVYWYQQALGLGLQFLLWYDEGEERNRGNFPPRFSGRQFPNYSSELNVNALELEDSALYLCASGYREDNSPLHFGNGTRLTVT.

The chain employs TRBV2 and TRBJ2-5; 14 nucleotides line up with TRBD2. Germline V lookup: CDR1 SNHLY, CDR2 FYNNEI. The CDR3 loop spans 15 amino acids. The V gene end was trimmed by 4 bases and the J gene end by 7 bases; junction bases not matched to a gene: 5. CDR3 in amino acids: CASSGLAGGQGTQYF. DNA for the CDR3: TGTGCCAGCAGTGGACTAGCGGGGGGGCAGGGGACCCAGTACTTC.

This clone appeared a single time. The J gene is TRBJ2-7, the V gene TRBV7-9, with 7 bases matching TRBD1. The CDR3 is made up of 14 amino acids. With V trimmed by 5 bases and J by 2 bases, 6 bases remained unmatched. CDR1 SEHNR and CDR2 FQNEAQ come from the germline V gene (reference sequence). The CDR3 here is CASSTGTAPYEQYF. CDR3 DNA: TGTGCCAGCAGCACCGGGACAGCGCCCTACGAGCAGTACTTC.

The rearrangement links TRBV12-3 or TRBV12-4 to TRBJ1-2, with D perhaps matching TRBD1 (5 bases). V was clipped by 4 bases and J by 4 bases, with 7 bases between them. The CDR3 totals 12 residues. CDR3 bases: TGTGCCAGCAGTTACGGGGGCTATGGCTACACCTTC. It yields the protein CASSYGGYGYTF.

The chain uses TRBV28 and TRBJ2-3; a weak D match, TRBD2 (6 bases). The CDR3 is 18 amino acids. Germline V gene sequence: CDR1 MDHEN, CDR2 SYDVKM. V shed 8 bases and J shed 0 bases, with 24 bases lying between them. The CDR3 region has the DNA TGTGCCAGCCCCCCGGGCAGGTCGGCGGGATCTAGCACAGATACGCAGTATTTT. The encoded protein is CASPPGRSAGSSTDTQYF.

The gene calls are TRBV3-1 (or the pseudogene TRBV3-2) and TRBJ2-3; no definite D call. The V end lost 5 bases, the J end lost 1 base, and 13 bases lay between the germline ends. The CDR3 runs to 15 residues. From germline, CDR1 is LGHDT and CDR2 YNNKEL (reference sequence). CDR3 DNA sequence: TGTGCCAGCAGCACCCGACTCTCCGGCACAGATACGCAGTATTTT. It specifies CASSTRLSGTDTQYF.

The chain joins TRBV2 to TRBJ2-3, with a weak D call TRBD1 (5 bases). With 7 bases removed from V and 3 bases from J, the gap between germline ends came to 11 bases. From germline, CDR1 is SNHLY and CDR2 FYNNEI. The CDR3 sequence is 13 residues long. The CDR3 nucleotides read TGTGCCAGCAATGGCAGGGAAACAGATACGCAGTATTTT. Protein product: CASNGRETDTQYF. The full variable domain, its missing parts supplied by reference TRBV2 and TRBJ2-3, is EPEVTQTPSHQVTQMGQEVILRCVPISNHLYFYWYRQILGQKVEFLVSFYNNEISEKSEIFDDQFSVERPDGSNFTLKIRSTKLEDSAMYFCASNGRETDTQYFGPGTRLTVL.

The genes are TRBV4-3 and TRBJ2-1; 8 bases line up with TRBD2. Germline CDR1 and CDR2: LGHNA and YSLEER. The trim removed 0 bases at V and 2 bases at J, leaving 0 bases unmatched. The CDR3 is made up of 15 amino acids. The CDR3 reads CASSQEGLAYNEQFF. The CDR3 DNA sequence: TGCGCCAGCAGCCAAGAGGGACTAGCCTACAATGAGCAGTTCTTC.

As DNA, the CDR3 is TGTGCCAGCAGTTTAGTCAGGGGGCATCCCTACGAGCAGTACTTC. It codes for CASSLVRGHPYEQYF. This chain uses TRBV28 with TRBJ2-7; 8 bases line up with TRBD1. The V gene end was trimmed by 2 bases and the J gene end by 2 bases; junction bases not matched to a gene: 5. The CDR3 has 15 residues. Per germline, CDR1 MDHEN and CDR2 SYDVKM.

The chain employs TRBV5-1 and TRBJ2-1, with TRBD1 matching over 8 bases. Germline CDR1 and CDR2: SGHRS and YFSETQ. V dropped 4 bases and J dropped 7; count of bases not matched to a gene: 4. CDR3 length: 13 residues. The CDR3 DNA follows: TGCGCCAGCAGCGGATGGACAGGGAATGAGCAGTTCTTC. Protein sequence: CASSGWTGNEQFF. Looking up the rest from reference TRBV5-1 and TRBJ2-1 gives the full variable domain: KAGVTQTPRYLIKTRGQQVTLSCSPISGHRSVSWYQQTPGQGLQFLFEYFSETQRNKGNFPGRFSGRQFSNSRSEMNVSTLELGDSALYLCASSGWTGNEQFFGPGTRLTVL.

The rearrangement uses TRBV19 and TRBJ1-5; 11 nucleotides agree with TRBD1. The CDR3 sequence is 16 residues long. From germline, CDR1 is LNHDA and CDR2 SQIVND (reference sequence). V lost 6 bases, J lost 3 bases, and 7 bases stayed unmatched. Here the CDR3 reads CASRQSGQGVNQPQHF. The CDR3 nucleotides read TGTGCCAGTAGGCAGTCGGGACAGGGGGTCAATCAGCCCCAGCATTTT.

The CDR3 DNA sequence: TGTGCTAGTGGTCTCGTGATAAGGACAGGGTATGGCTACACCTTC. This sequence encodes CASGLVIRTGYGYTF. The J gene is TRBJ1-2, the V gene TRBV12-5; 8 bases line up with TRBD1. Germline CDR1 LGHNT, CDR2 FRNRAP. The trim removed 5 bases at V and 5 bases at J, leaving 10 bases unmatched. CDR3 length: 15 amino acids. Based on the CDR3 plus reference TRBV12-5 and TRBJ1-2, the full variable domain is DARVTQTPRHKVTEMGQEVTMRCQPILGHNTVFWYRQTMMQGLELLAYFRNRAPLDDSGMPKDRFSAEMPDATLATLKIQPSEPRDSAVYFCASGLVIRTGYGYTFGSGTRLTVV.

This chain uses TRBV30 with TRBJ1-6; D might be TRBD1 (5 bases). Germline loops: CDR1 GTSNPN, CDR2 SVGIG (reference sequence). The length of the CDR3 is 14 residues. The V and J ends lost 0 bases and 9 bases respectively, with 12 bases between them. The DNA of the CDR3 is TGTGCCTGGAGTGTTTCAGGGCGTAGTTCACCCCTCCACTTT. Its protein product is CAWSVSGRSSPLHF.

The CDR3 sequence is CASSPTGGIPQETQYF. The CDR3 coding sequence is TGTGCCAGCAGCCCGACGGGAGGTATACCCCAAGAGACCCAGTACTTC. The rearrangement uses TRBV13 and TRBJ2-5; TRBD2 agrees at 7 bases. V shed 5 bases, J shed 1 base, and the junction held 10 bases outside the gene matches. This CDR3 has 16 residues. Looked up from germline, CDR1 is PRHDT and CDR2 is FYEKMQ (reference sequence).

The rearrangement joins TRBV6-4 to TRBJ1-1; D unclear. The V end was cut by 6 bases, the J end by 3 bases, with 11 bases between. Looked up from germline, CDR1 is MRHNA and CDR2 is SNTAGT. The length of the CDR3 is 13 residues. CDR3 DNA: TGTGCCAGCAGCCGTGAGGTCTACACTGAAGCTTTCTTT. It translates to CASSREVYTEAFF.

V is TRBV4-2 and J is TRBJ2-7; TRBD2 agrees at 9 bases. Germline V gene sequence: CDR1 LGHNA, CDR2 YNFKEQ. The CDR3 covers 15 residues. V lost 2 bases, J lost 3 bases, and 5 bases stayed unmatched. DNA for the CDR3: TGTGCCAGCAGCCAAAGTCTAGCGGGACTCTACGAGCAGTACTTC. Translation: CASSQSLAGLYEQYF.

V is TRBV7-6 and J is TRBJ2-6; a weak D match, TRBD1 (5 bases). The CDR3 covers 16 residues. V gave up 1 base and J gave up 4 bases, with 11 bases separating them. Germline V gene lookup returns CDR1 SGHVS and CDR2 FNYEAQ. CDR3 coding DNA: TGTGCCAGCAGCTTAGGGCAGGGATCCGGGGCCAACGTCCTGACTTTC. Its translation: CASSLGQGSGANVLTF.

The J gene is TRBJ1-5, the V gene TRBV28; perhaps TRBD1 as D (5 bases). The CDR3 has 14 residues. In germline, CDR1 is MDHEN, CDR2 SYDVKM. The ends were cut back, 7 bases at V and 0 bases at J, with 10 bases in the middle. DNA of the CDR3: TGTGCCAGCAACCGACAGACTAGCAATCAGCCCCAGCATTTT. Translation gives CASNRQTSNQPQHF.

In its sample, this clone was seen once. The V call is TRBV27, the J call TRBJ2-4; tentative D call: TRBD1 (6 bases). Trimming left V 3 bases short and J 2 bases short, with 11 bases between. The germline V gene has CDR1 MNHEY and CDR2 SMNVEV (reference sequence). The CDR3 is 15 residues long. CDR3 nucleotide sequence: TGTGCCAGCAGTTTGAAGGGGGAGACCAAAAACATTCAGTACTTC. Translated: CASSLKGETKNIQYF.

The rearrangement uses TRBV19 and TRBJ1-1; possibly TRBD1 for D (6 bases). This CDR3 region has 14 residues. Germline values: CDR1 LNHDA, CDR2 SQIVND (reference sequence). V lost 3 bases, J lost 7 bases, and 15 bases lay in between. The CDR3 here is CASSMGWTVSEAFF. DNA for the CDR3: TGTGCCAGTAGTATGGGATGGACAGTTAGTGAAGCTTTCTTT.

This rearrangement joins TRBV28 to TRBJ1-4; a weak D match, TRBD1 (6 bases). Germline V CDR1 and CDR2: MDHEN, SYDVKM. The CDR3 contains 17 residues. Trimming shortened V by 3 bases and J by 3 bases, and 17 bases separated the two germline ends. CDR3 amino acids: CASSFPRAGVSNEKLFF. In nucleotides, the CDR3 is TGTGCCAGCAGTTTCCCTCGCGCAGGGGTTTCTAATGAAAAACTGTTTTTT.

V is TRBV19 and J is TRBJ1-2; TRBD1 agrees at 7 bases. The CDR3 runs to 15 residues. Germline assignment: CDR1 LNHDA and CDR2 SQIVND (reference sequence). V lost 6 bases and J lost 3; bases outside the gene matches: 10. The CDR3 coding sequence is TGTGCCAGTAGGGAGACGGTCAGGGGGGACTATGGCTACACCTTC. This encodes CASRETVRGDYGYTF.

The CDR3 is CASSYPDEQFF. CDR3 DNA sequence: TGTGCCAGCAGTTACCCAGATGAGCAGTTCTTC. The rearrangement links TRBV6-2 or TRBV6-3 to TRBJ2-1; D gene unclear. Germline CDR1 MNHEY, CDR2 SVGEGT. V gave up 2 bases and J gave up 8 bases, with 4 bases separating them. The CDR3 runs to 11 residues.

The V and J genes are TRBV28 and TRBJ2-7; TRBD1 matches at 8 bases. CDR1 is MDHEN and CDR2 is SYDVKM in the germline V gene. V shed 2 bases and J 0 bases; nucleotides not matched to a gene: 3. The CDR3 contains 15 residues. Here the CDR3 DNA reads TGTGCCAGCAGTTTAGAAGGGACAGGCTCCTACGAGCAGTACTTC. Translating it yields CASSLEGTGSYEQYF.

The chain joins TRBV7-9 to TRBJ2-5, with TRBD1 matching over 11 bases. The CDR3 totals 14 residues. J lost 4 bases, V lost 5 bases, and 3 bases had no gene match. The germline gives CDR1 SEHNR, CDR2 FQNEAQ (reference sequence). The CDR3 spells CASSRGQGAETQYF. CDR3 nucleotide sequence: TGTGCCAGCAGCCGCGGACAGGGGGCAGAGACCCAGTACTTC.